These 20 T cell receptor beta chains came from one sample sequenced in a study of shared clonotypes between healthy human individuals. TCRdb keeps only in-frame clones here, not all; method: immunoSEQ multiplex PCR. This sample carries approximately 1,500,000 clones, approximately 98% of them seen once, and the ten largest clones take 0.45%. Sequencing was done on a sample of naive CD4+ T cells sorted from blood. The subset was: CD45RA+ positively selected. The source is a man aged 25 to 40 in good health.

The table lists this clone with a count of one. Other nucleotide sequences in the sample specify the same CDR3. The J gene is TRBJ2-2, the V gene TRBV9; D is unclear. Germline assignment: CDR1 SGDLS and CDR2 YYNGEE. The CDR3 loop spans 13 amino acids. V lost 1 base and J lost 7, with 8 bases in between. The CDR3 nucleotides are TGTGCCAGCAGCGTAAAGGTTGTCGGGGAGCTGTTTTTT. Residues: CASSVKVVGELFF. Complete variable domain (other parts from reference TRBV9 and TRBJ2-2): DSGVTQTPKHLITATGQRVTLRCSPRSGDLSVYWYQQSLDQGLQFLIQYYNGEERAKGNILERFSAQQFPDLHSELNLSSLELGDSALYFCASSVKVVGELFFGEGSRLTVL.

This clone was observed a single time. The chain combines TRBV5-1 with TRBJ2-7, with 9 bases that match TRBD1. This CDR3 has 15 residues. Germline V lookup: CDR1 SGHRS, CDR2 YFSETQ. The V and J ends lost 4 bases and 3 bases, in that order; junction bases with no gene match: 8. The CDR3 protein is CASSPDGTGIYEQYF. CDR3 nucleotide sequence: TGCGCCAGCAGCCCGGACGGGACAGGGATCTACGAGCAGTACTTC.

The chain couples TRBV7-2 to TRBJ2-7; D not resolved. V was trimmed by 6 bases and J by 6 bases, leaving 15 bases between them. CDR1 and CDR2 from the germline V gene are SGHTA and FQGNSA. This CDR3 comprises 13 residues. The CDR3 nucleotides are TGTGCCAGCAGGCCCCTAAGGACCAGCGAGCAGTACTTC. This sequence encodes CASRPLRTSEQYF.

This sequence joins TRBV28 and TRBJ2-7; 12 positions agree with TRBD2. Germline CDR1 MDHEN, CDR2 SYDVKM. V trimming: 8 bases; J trimming: 3 bases; junction bases outside the gene matches: 8. This CDR3 region has 15 residues. The CDR3 nucleotides are TGTGCCAGCCCACGAGGACTAGCGGGATACTACGAGCAGTACTTC. Protein: CASPRGLAGYYEQYF.

This clone was observed a single time. The rearrangement joins TRBV11-3 to TRBJ2-3; perhaps TRBD1 as D (6 bases). The CDR3 is 15 amino acids. V was cut by 1 base and J by 3 bases, with 11 bases left in between. Germline V lookup: CDR1 SGHNT, CDR2 YENEEA. DNA for the CDR3: TGTGCCAGCAGCTTAGGAGTCCAGGGGACAGATACGCAGTATTTT. Translation gives CASSLGVQGTDTQYF.

The chain links TRBV29-1 to TRBJ1-1; D gene unclear. The V end lost 6 bases, the J end lost 3 bases, and 14 bases lay between the germline ends. The germline V gene encodes CDR1 SQVTM and CDR2 ANQGSEA. The CDR3 is 13 residues long. In DNA, the CDR3 is TGCAGCGTGCACCGGGCCCGGGACACTGAAGCTTTCTTT. This translates into CSVHRARDTEAFF.

The chain employs TRBV15 and TRBJ1-2, with no clear D. Germline values: CDR1 LNHNV, CDR2 YYDKDF (reference sequence). Trimming pared 1 base from V and 4 bases from J, leaving 7 bases between. CDR3 size: 13 residues. DNA of the CDR3: TGTGCCACCAGCAGAGTAAATGGCTATGGCTACACCTTC. Residues: CATSRVNGYGYTF.

The chain carries TRBV7-2 and TRBJ1-3; tentative D call: TRBD1 (5 bases). Per the germline V gene, CDR1 is SGHTA and CDR2 is FQGNSA. This CDR3 has 17 amino acids. V was pared by 2 bases and J by 0 bases, with 14 bases between. This chain's CDR3 is CASSLLSGGVSGNTIYF. DNA of the CDR3: TGTGCCAGCAGCTTATTATCGGGGGGAGTCTCTGGAAACACCATATATTTT. The whole variable domain, remainder taken from reference TRBV7-2 and TRBJ1-3, is GAGVSQSPSNKVTEKGKDVELRCDPISGHTALYWYRQSLGQGLEFLIYFQGNSAPDKSGLPSDRFSAERTGGSVSTLTIQRTQQEDSAVYLCASSLLSGGVSGNTIYFGEGSWLTVV.

The gene calls are TRBV9 and TRBJ2-3; perhaps D is TRBD1 or TRBD2 (6 bases each). The V and J ends lost 4 bases and 1 base respectively, with 16 bases between them. The CDR3 has 16 residues. Germline V lookup: CDR1 SGDLS, CDR2 YYNGEE. CDR3 DNA: TGTGCCAGCAGCACCCCACGAGGGGGGCGCACAGATACGCAGTATTTT. Protein sequence: CASSTPRGGRTDTQYF.

V usage is TRBV5-1 and J usage is TRBJ2-5; 8 nucleotides match TRBD1. CDR1 SGHRS and CDR2 YFSETQ come from the germline V gene. J lost 5 bases, V lost 0 bases, and 9 bases had no gene match. The CDR3 covers 16 residues. The CDR3 DNA sequence: TGCGCCAGCAGCTTGGACGGGACAGGTGGTTTTGAGACCCAGTACTTC. Protein: CASSLDGTGGFETQYF.

The V and J genes are TRBV28 and TRBJ1-4; D is unclear. The CDR3 covers 19 residues. Germline V gives CDR1 MDHEN, CDR2 SYDVKM. V was shortened by 3 bases and J by 0 bases, with 20 bases between the two germline ends. In DNA, the CDR3 is TGTGCCAGCAGTTTTACACCGGGAGTCCCTGATGCAACTAATGAAAAACTGTTTTTT. Translation: CASSFTPGVPDATNEKLFF.

In the case of this clone: This sample includes further DNA sequences coding for the same CDR3. The chain has TRBV9 and TRBJ2-1, with D tentatively TRBD1 or TRBD2 (5 bases each). With 0 bases removed from V and 3 bases from J, the gap between germline ends came to 10 bases. Looked up from germline, CDR1 is SGDLS and CDR2 is YYNGEE. This CDR3 region has 15 residues. In DNA form, the CDR3 reads TGTGCCAGCAGCGTAGCTGGGGACCACTACAATGAGCAGTTCTTC. As protein: CASSVAGDHYNEQFF.

The chain couples TRBV7-2 to TRBJ2-7; either TRBD1 or TRBD2 may fit D (5 bases each). From germline, CDR1 is SGHTA and CDR2 FQGNSA. The CDR3 totals 14 residues. V lost 4 bases and J lost 2, with 12 bases in between. CDR3 residues: CASSSGTLAYEQYF. CDR3 sequence (DNA): TGTGCCAGCAGCTCCGGGACCTTAGCCTACGAGCAGTACTTC.

The V gene is TRBV9, the J gene TRBJ2-1; possibly TRBD1 for D (5 bases). The ends were cut back, 0 bases at V and 3 bases at J, with 13 bases in the middle. CDR1 and CDR2 (germline): SGDLS, YYNGEE. The CDR3 is 16 residues long. The CDR3: CASSVAPGLSYNEQFF. CDR3 DNA sequence: TGTGCCAGCAGCGTAGCCCCAGGGCTAAGCTACAATGAGCAGTTCTTC. The variable domain in full, with the rest retrieved from reference TRBV9 and TRBJ2-1, is DSGVTQTPKHLITATGQRVTLRCSPRSGDLSVYWYQQSLDQGLQFLIQYYNGEERAKGNILERFSAQQFPDLHSELNLSSLELGDSALYFCASSVAPGLSYNEQFFGPGTRLTVL.

The chain has TRBV27 and TRBJ2-2; D is possibly TRBD2 (6 bases). V lost 1 base and J lost 6, with 18 bases in between. Germline lookup yields CDR1 MNHEY and CDR2 SMNVEV (reference sequence). This CDR3 comprises 17 residues. The CDR3 protein is CASSLFSGRWLSGELFF. CDR3 DNA sequence: TGTGCCAGCAGTTTATTCTCCGGGAGATGGTTATCCGGGGAGCTGTTTTTT.

The chain recombines TRBV6-5 with TRBJ1-1; D uncertain. The V gene lost 5 bases and the J gene lost 6 bases, with 13 bases spanning the gap. Germline-derived CDR1 and CDR2 are MNHEY and SVGAGI. The CDR3 totals 13 residues. CDR3 sequence: CASSTLAGAEAFF. In nucleotides, the CDR3 is TGTGCCAGCAGTACGTTGGCTGGGGCTGAAGCTTTCTTT.

This clone was recorded once. V gene TRBV18 combines with J gene TRBJ2-1; D is unclear. Germline V gives CDR1 KGHSH, CDR2 LQKENI. The V end was cut by 3 bases, the J end by 0 bases, with 9 bases between. The CDR3 sequence is 15 residues long. In nucleotides, the CDR3 is TGTGCCAGCTCACCTGCGGTCCTCTCCTACAATGAGCAGTTCTTC. The encoded protein is CASSPAVLSYNEQFF. Supplemented by reference TRBV18 and TRBJ2-1, the full variable domain reads NAGVMQNPRHLVRRRGQEARLRCSPMKGHSHVYWYRQLPEEGLKFMVYLQKENIIDESGMPKERFSAEFPKEGPSILRIQQVVRGDSAAYFCASSPAVLSYNEQFFGPGTRLTVL.

The chain employs TRBV20-1 and TRBJ2-3, with D unresolved. The V gene lost 3 bases and the J gene lost 6 bases, with 7 bases spanning the gap. Germline assignment: CDR1 DFQATT and CDR2 SNEGSKA (reference sequence). The CDR3 runs 11 residues. CDR3 nucleotide sequence: TGCAGTGCTAGTTGGGTGGATACGCAGTATTTT. This translates into CSASWVDTQYF.

About this clone itself: Different DNA sequences within this sample yield the same CDR3. The genes are TRBV7-2 and TRBJ2-5, with D perhaps TRBD1 or TRBD2 (5 bases each). Germline values: CDR1 SGHTA, CDR2 FQGNSA. The CDR3 consists of 14 residues. Trimming removed 1 base from V and 1 base from J, with 7 bases in between. In DNA form, the CDR3 reads TGTGCCAGCAGCTTAGGGGGGTCCCAAGAGACCCAGTACTTC. Its translation: CASSLGGSQETQYF.

The chain has TRBV23-1 and TRBJ2-7; D call uncertain. TRBV23-1 is designated an ORF whose function remains uncertain. Trimming took off 4 bases at V and 5 bases at J, with 6 bases between the two ends. The CDR3 extends over 11 amino acids. CDR3: CASSPPHEQYF. The CDR3 DNA follows: TGCGCCAGCAGTCCCCCCCACGAGCAGTACTTC.